The sequence of this T cell receptor beta chain was determined in a study of blood T cell repertoires in COVID-19 (TCRdb year 2020). Regarding the research as a whole: Collaborator samples came from the United States, Italy and Spain and covered acute and convalescent phases of COVID-19. Where available, HLA class I and class II types were obtained from metadata supplied by the sample provider rather than from assay-based typing. The samples were drawn from two sources: the first 160 participants of the ongoing ImmuneRACE study, and over 1,000 subjects contributed by 6 global collaborators. Sample metadata almost always included a de-identified subject ID, COVID-19 status, age in years and sex. Subjects who had been exposed to COVID-19, were actively infected with it, or had recovered from it provided the deeply sampled blood TCRbeta repertoires that made up the dataset. The prospective study material was composed of cDNA or gDNA derived from T cells, B-cell-depleted T cells, or PBMCs. The repertoires were made available in a free public database intended to serve as a resource for research on the immune response to SARS-CoV-2. Points the paper makes about the study in general: The amount of clinical and demographic metadata varied by source and participant and was provided uncurated.

Trimming removed 9 bases from V and 4 bases from J, leaving 21 bases between the germline ends. Spanning cysteine to phenylalanine, the CDR3 consists of 15 amino acids. The only DNA kept is the CDR3, 45 bases in frame from the first base. In the germline V gene, CDR1 corresponds to MDHEN and CDR2 to SYDVKM. TCRbeta CDR3 regions were amplified from genomic DNA by means of the immunoSEQ Assay, a bias-controlled multiplex PCR. The original pipeline was this. Within the assay, amplification of reference gene primers was used to estimate how many nucleated cells each sample contained. To quantify the absolute abundance of each unique TCRbeta CDR3 rearrangement, sequence reads were collapsed and filtered. For each sample, productive Simpson clonality was calculated as the square root of Simpson's diversity index over productive rearrangements. TCRdb carries this immuneACCESS record with in-frame sequences only. Its versions omit some clonotypes, under half of them owing to an unresolved V gene in the studies checked, with the rest unexplained. V and J calls and clone size come straight from that table; D and trimming were deduced from the DNA. The sample data list 100,000 to 150,000 clones, and about 86% of these were observed just once. The ten largest account for about 3.8% of the sample.

Whole blood was collected in K2EDTA tubes by collaborating institutions according to the institutions' own protocols. Collaborator samples were shipped for TCRbeta analysis as frozen whole blood, isolated PBMCs, or DNA extracted from either sample type. As regards this clone: This receptor's antigen is unknown. Base quality data are lacking; no much larger clone is found one base away.

The receptor comes from a woman aged 45-59 years with acute or convalescent COVID-19. Material for sequencing was peripheral blood. The chain couples TRBV28 to TRBJ1-1; too little of a D gene remains to name it. The nucleotide sequence is given as TGTGCCAGTTTCCGTCGAGGGTCGGGAGGCACTGAAGCTTTCTTT. Its translation reads: CASFRRGSGGTEAFF.